These 30 T cell receptor beta chains originate from one sample sequenced in a study of tumor-infiltrating lymphocytes in oesophageal squamous cell carcinoma. TCRdb recomputed calls from the PCR reads with MiXCR, one row per CDR3 protein. The table has approximately 19,000 distinct CDR3 sequences, roughly 40% seen once. Sequences were obtained from normal esophageal tissue next to the tumor. These receptors all stem from a female donor with esophageal squamous cell carcinoma.

This chain links TRBV6-9 with TRBJ2-3; D uncertain. The end of the DNA is better explained by TRBJ2-2, so the J call may be wrong. The CDR3 has 13 amino acids. CDR1 is MNHGY and CDR2 is SVAAGI in the germline V gene. The CDR3 sequence is CASSSIDTGELFF. Written as DNA, the CDR3 is TGTGCCAGCAGTTCAATTGACACCGGGGAGCTGTTTTTT.

This chain connects TRBV7-2 to TRBJ2-7; the D is unclear. V was clipped by 1 base and J by 7 bases, with 11 bases between them. The CDR3 contains 13 residues. Germline values: CDR1 SGHTA, CDR2 FQGNSA. The CDR3 bases are TGTGCCAGCAGCTTAGGGTCCTGGGTTGAGCAGTACTTC. This codes for CASSLGSWVEQYF.

The genes are TRBV28 and TRBJ1-1; tentatively, D is TRBD1 (6 bases). V lost 1 base and J 0 bases, leaving 24 bases between the germline ends. The CDR3 runs 20 residues. CDR1 MDHEN and CDR2 SYDVKM come from the germline V gene. CDR3 in amino acids: CASSLSAGAQSFLMNTEAFF. CDR3 coding DNA: TGTGCCAGCAGTTTATCGGCAGGGGCCCAATCCTTCTTGATGAACACTGAAGCTTTCTTT.

The CDR3 region is CASSYLTGTYEQYF. CDR3 nucleotide sequence: TGTGCCAGCAGTTATCTGACGGGAACCTACGAGCAGTACTTC. The rearrangement joins TRBV6-8 to TRBJ2-5; TRBD2 might be the D (5 bases). TRBJ2-7 matches the DNA end more closely, so the J call is doubtful. Germline CDR1 reads MNHGY; CDR2 reads SAAAGT. CDR3 size: 14 residues.

The CDR3 protein is CASHPDRNYNEQFF. DNA of the CDR3: TGTGCCAGCCACCCCGACAGGAACTACAATGAGCAGTTCTTC. The chain recombines TRBV27 with TRBJ2-1, with a weak D call TRBD1 (6 bases). Per germline, CDR1 MNHEY and CDR2 SMNVEV (reference sequence). V was pared by 8 bases and J by 3 bases, with 14 bases between. There are 14 residues in the CDR3.

This chain joins TRBV7-2 and TRBJ2-3, with 8 nucleotides matching TRBD1. The J call is doubtful: the DNA matches TRBJ2-1 better. This CDR3 contains 16 residues. Germline-derived CDR1 and CDR2 are SGHTA and FQGNSA. CDR3 DNA sequence: TGTGCCAGCAGCTTAGTCGCCAGGGGGCCCTACAATGAGCAGTTCTTC. It translates to CASSLVARGPYNEQFF.

This clonotype appeared a few times. V is TRBV11-3 and J is TRBJ2-5, with D perhaps matching TRBD1 (6 bases). V lost 2 bases to trimming and J lost 1 base, with 8 bases between them. CDR1 is SGHNT, CDR2 YENEEA, per germline. There are 14 residues in the CDR3. The CDR3: CASSLSDSQETQYF. CDR3 nucleotides: TGTGCCAGCAGCTTATCGGACAGCCAAGAGACCCAGTACTTC.

The rearrangement links TRBV7-3 to TRBJ2-7; D remains ambiguous. This CDR3 is built from 13 residues. Germline assignment: CDR1 SGHTA and CDR2 FQGTGA. V lost 4 bases and J 7 bases, leaving 14 bases between the germline ends. The CDR3 DNA reads as TGTGCCAGCAGCTCCATACAGATGGATGAGCAGTACTTC. This encodes CASSSIQMDEQYF.

The rearrangement uses TRBV7-3 and TRBJ2-5; 8 positions agree with TRBD2. The tail of the sequence fits TRBJ2-1 better, so the J call may be wrong. This CDR3 spans 14 amino acids. CDR1 is SGHTA, CDR2 FQGTGA, per germline. This chain's CDR3 is CASSLGTSYNEQFF. DNA for the CDR3: TGTGCCAGCAGCTTAGGGACTAGCTACAATGAGCAGTTCTTC.

The V call is TRBV7-3, the J call TRBJ2-7; perhaps D is TRBD1 or TRBD2 (5 bases each). The germline CDR1 and CDR2 sequences are SGHTA and FQGTGA. Trimming removed 5 bases at V and 8 bases at J, with 16 bases between. The CDR3 contains 13 residues. The CDR3 sequence is CASSVWDGAQQYF. CDR3 coding DNA: TGTGCCAGCAGCGTATGGGACGGAGCCCAGCAGTACTTC.

The V gene is TRBV7-8, the J gene TRBJ2-3; 7 positions match TRBD2. The germline CDR1 and CDR2 sequences are SGHVS and FQNEAQ. V lost 1 base, J lost 11 bases, and 9 bases stayed unmatched. CDR3 length: 14 residues. Here the CDR3 reads CASSLVGDQRGQYF. The CDR3 bases are TGTGCCAGCAGCTTAGTCGGGGACCAGCGGGGGCAGTATTTT.

To note about this clonotype: Compared with germline, one end of the junction differs, possibly owing to a read error. V is TRBV5-3 and J is TRBJ2-5, with 7 positions matching TRBD2. TRBV5-3 is filed as an ORF, its function uncertain. CDR3 length equals 13 residues. CDR3 sequence: CASSWGGQETQYF. The DNA of the CDR3 is TGTGCCAGCAGCTGGGGGGGACAAGAGACCCAGTACTTC.

V usage is TRBV7-8 and J usage is TRBJ2-2; TRBD1 is a possible D gene (5 bases). CDR1 is SGHVS, CDR2 FQNEAQ, per germline. The CDR3 has 15 amino acids. V shed 1 base and J shed 3 bases, with 9 bases lying between them. In DNA form, the CDR3 reads TGTGCCAGCAGCTTAGGGCAGGGATACACCGGGGAGCTGTTTTTT. Translation gives CASSLGQGYTGELFF.

This clonotype was seen many times. A much bigger clone sits one base away, suggesting this may be a read error. The rearrangement uses TRBV24-1 and TRBJ2-5; D possibly matches TRBD1 or TRBD2 (6 bases each). Trimming pared 4 bases from V and 11 bases from J, leaving 31 bases between. Germline lookup yields CDR1 KGHDR and CDR2 SFDVKD. CDR3 length: 18 amino acids. The CDR3 loop reads CATSDPNPGAKIHNEQYF. For the CDR3, the DNA is TGTGCCACCAGTGACCCTAATCCGGGGGCAAAGATCCACAATGAGCAGTACTTC.

The CDR3 DNA follows: TGTGCCAGCAGCTCCACAGGACAGGGAAGTAATGAGCAGTTCTTC. Protein product: CASSSTGQGSNEQFF. This chain connects TRBV7-3 to TRBJ2-5; TRBD1 agrees at 8 bases. The J call may be mistaken, given a closer DNA end match to TRBJ2-1. Germline V lookup: CDR1 SGHTA, CDR2 FQGTGA. This CDR3 comprises 15 residues.

This chain joins TRBV10-3 and TRBJ2-4; TRBD1 agrees at 8 bases. The V gene's germline CDR1 is ENHRY and CDR2 SYGVKD. V dropped 2 bases and J dropped 15; count of bases not matched to a gene: 21. CDR3 length equals 17 residues. CDR3 DNA sequence: TGTGCCATCAGTGAGGCAGGGGGCGGGTTTAACACCGGGGAGCTGTACTTC. Translated: CAISEAGGGFNTGELYF.

This chain joins TRBV15 and TRBJ2-6; maybe TRBD2 (6 bases). The length of the CDR3 is 17 residues. The V gene's germline CDR1 is LNHNV and CDR2 YYDKDF (reference sequence). Trimming pared 3 bases from V and 4 bases from J, leaving 16 bases between. CDR3 in amino acids: CATSRPGGARGANVLTF. CDR3 sequence (DNA): TGTGCCACCAGCAGGCCGGGCGGGGCTAGGGGGGCCAACGTCCTGACTTTC.

The chain carries TRBV4-1 and TRBJ2-3, with 10 nucleotides matching TRBD1. The tail of the sequence fits TRBJ2-7 better, so the J call may be wrong. Germline V lookup: CDR1 MGHRA, CDR2 YSYEKL. The CDR3 loop spans 13 amino acids. The CDR3 DNA sequence: TGCGCCAGCTCGGGACAGGGGTCCTACGAGCAGTACTTC. Residues: CASSGQGSYEQYF.

CDR3 amino acids: CAISETGGAGYNEQFF. The CDR3 DNA is TGTGCCATCAGTGAGACCGGTGGGGCCGGTTACAATGAGCAGTTCTTC. The chain uses TRBV10-3 and TRBJ2-4; tentative D call: TRBD1 (5 bases). The DNA matches TRBJ2-1 better at its end, which makes the J call doubtful. Germline values: CDR1 ENHRY, CDR2 SYGVKD. CDR3 length equals 16 residues.

V and J are TRBV6-6 and TRBJ2-3; 8 bases line up with TRBD2. CDR3 length: 15 residues. V shed 5 bases and J 5 bases; nucleotides not matched to a gene: 9. Germline V gene sequence: CDR1 MNHNY, CDR2 SVGAGI (reference sequence). The CDR3 DNA reads as TGTGCCAGCAGTGACCGCCCGGGAGGGTTAGATACGCAGTATTTT. As protein: CASSDRPGGLDTQYF.

The chain employs TRBV7-6 and TRBJ2-1, with no clear D. V lost 0 bases and J lost 2, with 5 bases in between. This CDR3 is built from 14 residues. The germline CDR1 and CDR2 sequences are SGHVS and FNYEAQ. CDR3 loop: CASSLAGTYNEQFF. The CDR3 DNA sequence: TGTGCCAGCAGCTTAGCAGGGACCTACAATGAGCAGTTCTTC.

This CDR3 reads CASSYSTGRWVQETQYF. In nucleotides, the CDR3 is TGTGCCAGCAGTTACTCCACAGGGAGATGGGTCCAAGAGACCCAGTACTTC. J is TRBJ2-7 and V is TRBV6-6; TRBD1 is a possible D gene (6 bases). The end of the DNA aligns better with TRBJ2-5, so the J call may be wrong. The CDR3 is made up of 17 amino acids. Per germline, CDR1 MNHNY and CDR2 SVGAGI (reference sequence).

V is TRBV7-2 and J is TRBJ1-1; D may be TRBD1 (5 bases). With 5 bases removed from V and 5 bases from J, the gap between germline ends came to 18 bases. There are 15 residues in the CDR3. Germline V gene data show CDR1 as SGHTA and CDR2 as FQGNSA. CDR3 bases: TGTGCCAGCAGCCCCTCCCCGGGACCTAGGACTGAAGCTTTCTTT. It specifies CASSPSPGPRTEAFF.

The chain is built from TRBV7-9 and TRBJ2-3; a possible D gene is TRBD1 (6 bases). This CDR3 is built from 18 residues. Between the trimmed V and J ends, which lost 5 bases and 2 bases, there was a span of 23 bases. Germline CDR1 SEHNR, CDR2 FQNEAQ (reference sequence). CDR3 DNA: TGTGCCAGCAGCCAGGGGACCCTCGCGAGTTCTGTCACAGATACGCAGTATTTT. Translation: CASSQGTLASSVTDTQYF.

This clonotype has more than one count but fewer than ten. This chain joins TRBV27 and TRBJ2-1; 7 bases align to TRBD1. From germline, CDR1 is MNHEY and CDR2 SMNVEV (reference sequence). V gave up 6 bases and J gave up 3 bases; unmatched junction bases: 8. The length of the CDR3 is 15 residues. CDR3: CASRNRGGFYNEQFF. In DNA, the CDR3 is TGTGCCAGCAGGAACAGGGGTGGGTTCTACAATGAGCAGTTCTTC.

The rearrangement joins TRBV7-3 to TRBJ2-1; 7 nucleotides align to TRBD1. The germline gives CDR1 SGHTA, CDR2 FQGTGA. The CDR3 consists of 15 residues. V lost 5 bases to trimming and J lost 12 bases; unmatched junction nucleotides: 16. CDR3 in amino acids: CASSHSTGRLDTQFF. CDR3 coding DNA: TGTGCCAGCAGCCACTCGACAGGGAGATTGGATACGCAGTTCTTC.

This rearrangement joins TRBV7-2 to TRBJ2-3; 9 nucleotides line up with TRBD1. Unmatched junction bases numbered 6, after V lost 4 bases and J lost 1 base. CDR1 is SGHTA, CDR2 FQGNSA, per germline. CDR3 length equals 16 residues. CDR3 bases: TGTGCCAGCAGCTCTTACAGGGGGCTTGGCACAGATACGCAGTATTTT. Translated, it gives CASSSYRGLGTDTQYF.

Concerning this clonotype: A read error may produce the germline difference seen at one junction end. J is TRBJ2-7 and V is TRBV7-8, with 7 bases matching TRBD1. The CDR3 runs 15 residues. In germline, CDR1 is SGHVS, CDR2 FQNEAQ. For the CDR3, the DNA is TGTGCCAGCAGCCCTGGGACAGCCTGGTATTCACCCCTCCACTTC. Amino acids: CASSPGTAWYSPLHF.

This clonotype was observed a few times. V usage is TRBV6-1 and J usage is TRBJ2-2; TRBD1 matches at 9 bases. V lost 4 bases and J lost 5; bases outside the gene matches: 8. The CDR3 sequence is 16 residues long. CDR1 and CDR2 (germline): MNHNS, SASEGT. The CDR3 reads CASSARTGTGTGELFF. The CDR3 nucleotides are TGTGCCAGCAGTGCGCGAACCGGGACAGGGACCGGGGAGCTGTTTTTT.

Sample share makes this clonotype medium-sized. The CDR3 region is CASSFGQVPYEQYF. The CDR3 DNA reads as TGTGCCAGCAGTTTCGGACAGGTTCCCTACGAGCAGTACTTC. The rearrangement joins TRBV28 to TRBJ2-7; TRBD1 matches 7 bases. V trimming: 3 bases; J trimming: 2 bases; junction bases outside the gene matches: 4. Germline V gene lookup returns CDR1 MDHEN and CDR2 SYDVKM. The CDR3 extends over 14 amino acids.